This TCR beta chain is drawn from a study of OX40 agonist ivuxolimab in advanced cancers. Study at large: Past anti-PD-1, anti-PD-L1 or anti-CTLA-4 therapy was accepted, and 40% had received some.

TCRdb's table, derived via immunoSEQ multiplex PCR, lists solely in-frame clones and lacks some. This sample has 65,000 to 70,000 clones, with roughly 87% found just once. This clone was seen once. The sequence derives from an adult with an advanced solid tumor such as melanoma, head and neck, liver or kidney cancer. The source was CD4+ or CD8+ T cells sorted from blood, collected in a trial of the OX40 agonist ivuxolimab.

CDR3 in DNA: TGCGCCAGCAGCCCCGGGACTAGCGGGATGTACGAGCAGTACTTC. It translates to CASSPGTSGMYEQYF. This sequence joins TRBV10-1 and TRBJ2-7, with 13 bases fitting TRBD2. The CDR3 is 15 residues long. Per germline, CDR1 WNHNN and CDR2 SYGVQD (reference sequence). Trimming took 6 bases from V and 4 from J; bases not matched to a gene: 6.